This TCR beta chain originates from a study of T cells in Graves' hyperthyroidism and ophthalmopathy. Concerning this clonotype itself: Its target is not known.

Amplification yielded TCR beta CDR3 regions, with RNA transcripts as the source. HTBI primers were employed in a first-round RT-PCR of the TCR CDR3. In TCRdb, the multiplex PCR reads were re-called with MiXCR into one record per CDR3 protein. Of 540,000 or so distinct CDR3 sequences in the sample, around 45% were seen once. Trimming removed 5 bases at V and 0 bases at J, with 14 bases between. Germline V CDR1 and CDR2: SEHNR, FQNEAQ (reference sequence). The length of the CDR3 is 16 residues. Study-level findings and limits: Blood samples included most of the expanded thyroid clonotypes exceeding 0.001.

The receptor's source is an adult woman with Graves' disease, either hyperthyroidism or ophthalmopathy (not recorded which). Specimen: peripheral blood or thyroid tissue (not recorded which). The chain carries TRBV7-9 and TRBJ1-3; D unclear. CDR3 residues: CASSPRGRSSGNTIYF. The DNA for the CDR3 is TGTGCCAGCAGCCCCCGAGGACGGAGCTCTGGAAACACCATATATTTT.